The clone carrying this T cell receptor beta chain turned up a few times. As yet, its antigen is unknown. The data originate from a study of CD8+ T cells in alopecia areata. Whole-study results and caveats: Scalp sequencing captures resident alphabeta T cells of normal skin too.

CDR1 and CDR2 from the germline V gene are SEHNR and FQNEAQ (reference sequence). Trimming took 5 bases from V and 2 from J, leaving 13 bases between them. The length of the CDR3 is 14 residues. TCR sequencing used cDNA made by reverse transcription of extracted RNA. The table came from immunoSEQ multiplex PCR; TCRdb's copy has only in-frame clones and leaves some out. The data show roughly 130,000 clones, with 58% seen just once and less than 5.5% held by the top ten. Collection of lesional scalp punch biopsies and peripheral blood was performed in alopecia areata patients. The sample here was CD4+ T cells sorted from blood, taken at week 0. The sequence was obtained from a human donor with alopecia areata. J is TRBJ2-7 and V is TRBV7-9; weak D call: TRBD2 (6 bases). The CDR3 region is CASSGSGGTYEQYF. CDR3 nucleotides: TGTGCCAGCAGCGGGTCTGGCGGGACCTACGAGCAGTACTTC.